These 11 T cell receptor beta chains originate from one sample sequenced in a study of control samples from healthy donors and cancer patients. The protocol was immunoSEQ multiplex PCR, while the TCRdb copy is restricted to in-frame clones and leaves out a portion. The table has about 43,000 clones, around 94% seen once. Material: blood. The receptors here all came from a man aged 55 to 70 in good health.

V and J are TRBV25-1 and TRBJ2-4; D is unclear. Germline loops: CDR1 MGHDK, CDR2 SYGVNS. The V and J ends lost 2 bases and 6 bases respectively, with 11 bases between them. The CDR3 consists of 14 residues. In DNA form, the CDR3 reads TGTGCCAGCAGTGAACCCAAATTGGGAAACATTCAGTACTTC. Amino acids: CASSEPKLGNIQYF.

The chain couples TRBV2 to TRBJ1-2; D not resolved. V was clipped by 0 bases and J by 7 bases, with 9 bases between them. CDR1 is SNHLY and CDR2 is FYNNEI in the germline V gene. CDR3 length: 13 amino acids. The CDR3 coding sequence is TGTGCCAGCAGTGAAGCGCAGGTAGCTGGCTACACCTTC. This translates into CASSEAQVAGYTF.

The CDR3 DNA sequence: TGTGCCACCAGCAGCGTCCGTGCCACCGGGGAGCTGTTTTTT. It codes for CATSSVRATGELFF. This chain connects TRBV15 to TRBJ2-2; D not resolved. There are 14 residues in the CDR3. V was cut by 3 bases and J by 4 bases, with 9 bases left in between. Germline V CDR1 and CDR2: LNHNV, YYDKDF (reference sequence). Filled out from reference TRBV15 and TRBJ2-2, the complete variable domain reads DAMVIQNPRYQVTQFGKPVTLSCSQTLNHNVMYWYQQKSSQAPKLLFHYYDKDFNNEADTPDNFQSRRPNTSFCFLDIRSPGLGDTAMYLCATSSVRATGELFFGEGSRLTVL.

For the CDR3, the DNA is TGTGCCAGTAGTCCCGGGTGGGGACTCTACGAGCAGTACTTC. Translation: CASSPGWGLYEQYF. V and J are TRBV19 and TRBJ2-7, with D possibly TRBD2 on 6 matching bases. CDR1 is LNHDA and CDR2 is SQIVND in the germline V gene (reference sequence). The CDR3 covers 14 residues. Trimming left V 5 bases short and J 3 bases short, with 14 bases between.

The chain uses TRBV5-8 and TRBJ2-2; D gene unclear. The CDR3 has 16 amino acids. From germline, CDR1 is SGHTS and CDR2 YDEGEE. V gave up 0 bases and J gave up 1 base, with 10 bases separating them. The DNA for the CDR3 is TGTGCCAGCAGCTTGGGATCCCCTGTGAACACCGGGGAGCTGTTTTTT. The encoded protein is CASSLGSPVNTGELFF.

The V call is TRBV14, the J call TRBJ1-3, with a weak D call TRBD1 (5 bases). The V end was cut by 3 bases, the J end by 4 bases, with 7 bases between. Germline CDR1 SGHDN, CDR2 FVKESK. The CDR3 totals 13 residues. The CDR3 loop reads CASSQGRGNTIYF. As DNA, the CDR3 is TGTGCCAGCAGCCAGGGACGGGGAAACACCATATATTTT.

J is TRBJ2-7 and V is TRBV7-3; TRBD1 aligns across 7 bases. The CDR3 is 14 residues long. Germline CDR1 reads SGHTA; CDR2 reads FQGTGA. After removal of 5 bases from V and 2 bases from J, the junction contained 6 bases not matched to a gene. This chain's CDR3 is CASSKGARTYEQYF. CDR3 bases: TGTGCCAGCAGCAAGGGGGCGAGAACCTACGAGCAGTACTTC.

The J gene is TRBJ2-7, the V gene TRBV11-3, with 9 bases aligning to TRBD1. The ends lost 6 bases at V and 1 base at J; junction bases unmatched: 1. The CDR3 runs to 13 residues. CDR1 is SGHNT, CDR2 YENEEA, per germline. CDR3 sequence reads: CASRGTGSYEQYF. In DNA form, the CDR3 reads TGTGCCAGCAGGGGGACAGGGTCCTACGAGCAGTACTTC.

The chain recombines TRBV12-3 or TRBV12-4 with TRBJ1-4; D may be TRBD1 (5 bases). The CDR3 has 13 residues. V was clipped by 3 bases and J by 8 bases, with 10 bases between them. DNA of the CDR3: TGTGCCAGCAGTTTGGCCGAGGGGGAAAAACTGTTTTTT. The encoded protein is CASSLAEGEKLFF.

For the CDR3, the DNA is TGTGCCAGCAGCTTGCGGGCCGTGGCAGGGGATCCCCCCGGGGAGCTGTTTTTT. It is translated as CASSLRAVAGDPPGELFF. The genes are TRBV5-8 and TRBJ2-2; weak D call: TRBD1 (6 bases). The germline V gene has CDR1 SGHTS and CDR2 YDEGEE. Trimming pared 1 base from V and 6 bases from J, leaving 22 bases between. This CDR3 contains 18 residues.

This chain uses TRBV15 with TRBJ1-2, with TRBD1 matching 9 bases. After removal of 9 bases from V and 7 bases from J, the junction contained 15 bases not matched to a gene. Germline V CDR1 and CDR2: LNHNV, YYDKDF (reference sequence). CDR3 size: 15 residues. CDR3 region: CATDLGQGIESGYTF. The CDR3 region has the DNA TGTGCCACAGACTTGGGACAGGGAATTGAGTCTGGCTACACCTTC.